This T cell receptor (beta chain) was sequenced during a study of T-cell reconstitution after alpha-beta-depleted transplantation in children. General study results and limits: Surviving recipient T cells and thymic progenitors accounted for the high day-60 TCRbeta diversity observed in some patients. Reportedly, alpha-beta T cells present about two months post-transplant originated from several hundred expanded clones of graft origin. Most T-cell counts and diversity one year after the transplant came from T cells that were newly produced.

On this clonotype: Antigen: not known.

TCRbeta library construction was performed incorporating unique molecular identifiers. TCRdb re-derived calls from the PCR reads in MiXCR, one entry per CDR3 protein. The sample lists about 980,000 distinct CDR3 sequences, roughly 29% occurring once. Material: PBMCs, mostly from graft donor cells, obtained 360 days after TCRalphabeta/CD19-depleted stem cell transplant. The source is a boy in the first two years of life who had a stem cell transplant for SCID, so the T cells may come from the graft donor.

As DNA, the CDR3 is TGCGCCAGCAGTCCGGGGCCCTTAGATGAGCAGTTCTTC. It encodes CASSPGPLDEQFF. This chain links TRBV5-1 with TRBJ2-1; D possibly uses TRBD1 or TRBD2 (5 bases each). From germline, CDR1 is SGHRS and CDR2 YFSETQ. With 5 bases removed from V and 8 bases from J, the gap between germline ends came to 14 bases. The CDR3 covers 13 residues.